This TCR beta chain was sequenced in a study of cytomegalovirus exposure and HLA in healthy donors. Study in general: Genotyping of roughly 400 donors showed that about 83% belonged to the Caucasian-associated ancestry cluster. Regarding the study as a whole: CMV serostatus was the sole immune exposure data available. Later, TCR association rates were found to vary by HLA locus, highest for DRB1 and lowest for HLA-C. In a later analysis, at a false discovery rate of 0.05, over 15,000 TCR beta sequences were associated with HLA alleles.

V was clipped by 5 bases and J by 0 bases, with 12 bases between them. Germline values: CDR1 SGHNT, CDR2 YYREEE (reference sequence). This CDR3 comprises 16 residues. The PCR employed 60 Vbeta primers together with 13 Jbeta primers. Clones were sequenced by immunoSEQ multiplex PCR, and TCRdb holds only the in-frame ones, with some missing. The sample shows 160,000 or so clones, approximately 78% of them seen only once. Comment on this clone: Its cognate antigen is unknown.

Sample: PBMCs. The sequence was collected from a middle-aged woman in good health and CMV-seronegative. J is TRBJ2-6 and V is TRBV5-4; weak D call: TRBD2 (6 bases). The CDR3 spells CASRGGTHSGANVLTF. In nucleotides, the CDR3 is TGTGCCAGCAGGGGGGGAACACACTCTGGGGCCAACGTCCTGACTTTC.